This TCR beta chain appears in the sequencing data of a study of cytomegalovirus exposure and HLA in healthy donors. PCR primers comprised 60 Vbeta and 13 Jbeta primers. Using immunoSEQ multiplex PCR, the repertoire was profiled, and TCRdb retains in-frame clones only, with some absent. The sample gives roughly 150,000 clones, 81% of which show up once; 1.5% to 2% is in the top ten. CDR1 and CDR2 from the germline V gene are SEHNR and FQNEAQ (reference sequence). The CDR3 spans 16 residues. With 0 bases removed from V and 2 bases from J, the gap between germline ends came to 10 bases. Input material: PBMCs. This chain uses TRBV7-9 with TRBJ2-2; D gene unclear. The origin of this receptor is a woman aged 18-29 years in good health and CMV-seronegative. This CDR3 reads CASSLAGRPNTGELFF. The CDR3 DNA follows: TGTGCCAGCAGCTTAGCGGGCAGACCTAACACCGGGGAGCTGTTTTTT.